This T cell receptor (beta chain) was captured in a study of lymphopenia after photon versus proton radiotherapy. TCRdb keeps only in-frame clones here, not all; method: immunoSEQ multiplex PCR. The sample shows some 40,000 clones, approximately 86% of them seen only once. This material consisted of peripheral blood, taken from a patient treated with proton-based radiotherapy. This TCR came from a woman in her seventies with pancreatic cancer. Some clones in this sample may be carry-over from other donors' samples.

CDR3 loop: CASSSDYITGEQYF. CDR3 in DNA: TGTGCCAGCAGCTCTGACTATATTACTGGGGAGCAGTACTTC. The rearrangement links TRBV11-2 to TRBJ2-7; tentatively, D is TRBD2 (5 bases). CDR3 length equals 14 residues. The germline gives CDR1 SGHAT, CDR2 FQNNGV. V lost 4 bases, J lost 7 bases, and 17 bases lay in between.